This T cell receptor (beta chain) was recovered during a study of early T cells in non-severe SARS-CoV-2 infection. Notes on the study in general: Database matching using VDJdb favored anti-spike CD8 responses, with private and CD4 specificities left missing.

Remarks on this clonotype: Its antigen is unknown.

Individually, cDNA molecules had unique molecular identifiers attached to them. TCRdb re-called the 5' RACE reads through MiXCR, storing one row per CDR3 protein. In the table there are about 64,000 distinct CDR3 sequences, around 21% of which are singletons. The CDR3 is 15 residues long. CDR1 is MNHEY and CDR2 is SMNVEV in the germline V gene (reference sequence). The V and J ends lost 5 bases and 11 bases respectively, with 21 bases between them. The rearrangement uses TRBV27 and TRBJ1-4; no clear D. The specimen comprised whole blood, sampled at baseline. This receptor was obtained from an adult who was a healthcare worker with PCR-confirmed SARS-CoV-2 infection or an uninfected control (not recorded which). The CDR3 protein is CASSTGPSVMGKLFF. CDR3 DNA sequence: TGTGCCAGCAGTACCGGGCCAAGTGTGATGGGGAAACTGTTTTTT.